A selection of T cell receptor beta chains follows, all from one sample in a study of metastatic and nonmetastatic thyroid tumors. TCRdb called clones again from the PCR reads with MiXCR. The sample records tens of thousands of clones, around 15% being singletons. The sequencing input was blood. The receptors originated from a female donor with papillary thyroid cancer or a benign thyroid nodule (not recorded which). Some clones in this sample may be carry-over from other donors' samples. Both conserved end residues are part of each CDR3. Each record gives: clone size, D gene, J gene, V gene, CDR3 DNA, CDR3 protein. A D gene is named only where the DNA matches it firmly. Clone size is not always given. Where it is, it says once, few, many or a class for expanded clones.

many . TRBJ1-1 TRBV6-1 TGTGCCAGCCTTCAGGCGGTAGGGGTTAGTACTGAAGCTTTCTTT CASLQAVGVSTEAFF
few . TRBJ2-1 TRBV30 TGTGCCTGGAAGGGTAGGCTGGACTACAATGAGCAGTTCTTC CAWKGRLDYNEQFF
. . TRBJ2-7 TRBV2 TGTGCCAGCAGTGGACCCGGACATTACGAGCATTACTTC CASSGPGHYEHYF
. TRBD1 TRBJ2-1 TRBV7-3 TGTGCCAGCAGCTTAAGCGGGACAGGGGCAGGGGAGCAGTTCTTC CASSLSGTGAGEQFF
medium-sized . TRBJ2-2 TRBV28 TGTGCCAGCAGTGGGAGGTTGATAGCCGGGGAGCTGTTTTTT CASSGRLIAGELFF
many . TRBJ2-7 TRBV5-1 TGCGCCAGCAGCTTGATGTCGGGGTACCAGTACGAGCAGTACTTC CASSLMSGYQYEQYF
. . TRBJ1-5 TRBV20-1 TGCAGTACCTCGGAGGATCCTTCCGATAGCAATCAGCCCCAGCATTTT CSTSEDPSDSNQPQHF
medium-sized . TRBJ2-1 TRBV27 TGTGCCAGCAGTTTTTCGAATTCCAATGAGCAGTTCTTC CASSFSNSNEQFF
many . TRBJ2-2 TRBV7-3 TGTGCCAGCAGCTTAGTTAGGGGCGGACTTAACCCCGGGGAGCTGTTTTTT CASSLVRGGLNPGELFF
many . TRBJ2-6 TRBV11-2 TGTGCCAGCAGCTTACTGCCGGTGGTCTCTGGGGCCAACGTCCTGACTTTC CASSLLPVVSGANVLTF
. . TRBJ1-1 TRBV5-1 TGCGCCAGCAGCTTAAACAGGGACACTGAAGCTTTCTTT CASSLNRDTEAFF
medium-sized . TRBJ1-6 TRBV2 TGTGCCAGCAGTGTGAATAATTCACCCCTCCACTTT CASSVNNSPLHF
. . TRBJ1-5 TRBV6-5 TGTGCCAGCAGTTCCGGGGACTCTTCGCCCCAGCATTTT CASSSGDSSPQHF
. . TRBJ2-5 TRBV30 TGTGCCTGGAGTGTAGAGTTTGGGGGGCGCATCGGGTTGGAGACCCAGTACTTC CAWSVEFGGRIGLETQYF
many TRBD2 TRBJ2-7 TRBV4-1 TGCGCCAGCAGCCCCGCCGCCGGGAGGAGCTCCTACGAGCAGTACTTC CASSPAAGRSSYEQYF
many TRBD2 TRBJ2-3 TRBV11-3 TGTGCCAGCAGCTTAGTTTCACTCAGCGGGAGGACAGATACGCAGTATTTT CASSLVSLSGRTDTQYF
many . TRBJ2-7 TRBV3-1 TGTGCCAGCAGCCATCAGACACTTTACGAGCAGTACTTC CASSHQTLYEQYF
many . TRBJ1-2 TRBV16 TGTGCCAGCAGCCAATATGGGGGGGCTTTCGGTGGCTACACCTTC CASSQYGGAFGGYTF
few . TRBJ1-6 TRBV19 TGTGCCAGTACTTTCGGGGCAAGGAATTCACCCCTCCACTTT CASTFGARNSPLHF
many TRBD1 TRBJ1-1 TRBV2 TGTGCCAGCACTAAGTCCCGGGACAGGGGCCCTGAAGCTTTCTTT CASTKSRDRGPEAFF
medium-sized TRBD1 TRBJ2-2 TRBV10-3 TGTGCCATCGGAGACAGGGGGCGGGTCGGGGAGCTGTTTTTT CAIGDRGRVGELFF
. . TRBJ1-1 TRBV5-1 TGCGCCAGCAGCCGATCAGGGGTTGAAGCTTTCTTT CASSRSGVEAFF
many TRBD1 TRBJ2-7 TRBV20-1 TGCAGTGCTACGACAGGGGGCATCAGGTACGAGCAGTACTTC CSATTGGIRYEQYF
. TRBD2 TRBJ2-6 TRBV5-1 TGCGCCAGCAGCACCCGGGGGGGGGTCGCTGGGGCCAACGTCCTGACTTTC CASSTRGGVAGANVLTF
many . TRBJ2-3 TRBV7-3 TGTGCCAGCAGCCCTACGGGTTTGCGAACAGATACGCAGTATTTT CASSPTGLRTDTQYF
. TRBD2 TRBJ2-2 TRBV24-1 TGTGCCACCAGTGAACCGGGAGGCGGGGAGCTGTTTTTT CATSEPGGGELFF
many . TRBJ2-3 TRBV20-1 TGCAGTGCTAGTGTCCGGGGGATCGCAGATACGCAGTATTTT CSASVRGIADTQYF
medium-sized . TRBJ2-2 TRBV28 TGTGCCAGCAGTTTCTTCAGTCTCAGGGGTTCCCCCGGGGAGCTGTTTTTT CASSFFSLRGSPGELFF
many TRBD1 TRBJ2-7 TRBV19 TGTACCAGTAGTGTCAGGGGGTCCGAGCAGTACTTC CTSSVRGSEQYF
. . TRBJ2-1 TRBV5-1 TGCGCCAGCAGCTGGGTGGCAGGGGGGAATGAGCAGTTCTTC CASSWVAGGNEQFF
many . TRBJ1-1 TRBV9 TGTGCCAGCAGCGTGGAATTTACCGGGAACACTGAAGCTTTCTTT CASSVEFTGNTEAFF
many TRBD1 TRBJ1-6 TRBV9 TGTGCCAGCAGCCCAACGGGGGGACAGGGGGTCTCACCCCTCCACTTT CASSPTGGQGVSPLHF
few TRBD2 TRBJ2-3 TRBV6-4 TGTGCCAGCAGTTATTTTAATAGCGGGGAAACAGATACGCAGTATTTT CASSYFNSGETDTQYF
. . TRBJ2-2 TRBV6-1 TGTGCCAGCAGTCCTCGGGGCTCCCGTGGGACAGGGGAGCTGTTTTTT CASSPRGSRGTGELFF
many TRBD1 TRBJ2-5 TRBV15 TGTGCCACCAGCAGAGAACCAGGGGGCGAAGAGACCCAGTACTTC CATSREPGGEETQYF
. . TRBJ2-2 TRBV5-1 TGCGCCAGCGTCTCTGGTACTCCCGGCACCGGGGAGCTGTTTTTT CASVSGTPGTGELFF